A selection of T cell receptor beta chains follows, all from one sample in a study of identical twins. One entry per CDR3 protein, called by TCRdb with MiXCR from the 5' RACE reads. Of some 330,000 distinct CDR3 sequences in the sample, 9% were seen once. Material: naive T cells sorted from blood. The receptors were gathered from a woman aged 45 to 65 in good health. Both conserved end residues are part of each CDR3. A row's size may be missing; if present it is once, few, many or a size class.

CDR3aa: CASSQDGTGSYADTQYF
abundance: many
j_gene: TRBJ2-3
v_gene: TRBV4-1

CDR3aa: CASSQALGRGDIQYF
abundance: few
j_gene: TRBJ2-4
v_gene: TRBV3-1

CDR3aa: CSARPESTDTQYF
abundance: many
j_gene: TRBJ2-3
v_gene: TRBV20-1

CDR3aa: CASSYARVREQYF
abundance: NA
j_gene: TRBJ2-7
v_gene: TRBV6-5

CDR3aa: CASSLNRDYSTDTQYF
abundance: NA
j_gene: TRBJ2-3
v_gene: TRBV7-2

CDR3aa: CSARRDTSYEQYF
abundance: many
j_gene: TRBJ2-7
v_gene: TRBV20-1

CDR3aa: CASRDSAYEQYF
abundance: few
j_gene: TRBJ2-7
v_gene: TRBV28

CDR3aa: CASSDRTGYTF
abundance: many
j_gene: TRBJ1-2
v_gene: TRBV4-1

CDR3aa: CASRGDFYEQYF
abundance: NA
j_gene: TRBJ2-7
v_gene: TRBV6-2/TRBV6-3

CDR3aa: CASSPLQGRRETQYF
abundance: NA
j_gene: TRBJ2-5
v_gene: TRBV5-1

CDR3aa: CASNNRGRSYTEAFF
abundance: NA
j_gene: TRBJ1-1
v_gene: TRBV23-1

CDR3aa: CSASLAGPDEQFF
abundance: many
j_gene: TRBJ2-1
v_gene: TRBV20-1

CDR3aa: CSAWLGAGLLRVDTQYF
abundance: NA
j_gene: TRBJ2-3
v_gene: TRBV29-1

CDR3aa: CATSGSSGATDTQYF
abundance: few
j_gene: TRBJ2-3
v_gene: TRBV24-1

CDR3aa: CASSQDSNRGGQETQYF
abundance: NA
j_gene: TRBJ2-5
v_gene: TRBV4-1

CDR3aa: CASSYPGRYTGELFF
abundance: NA
j_gene: TRBJ2-2
v_gene: TRBV12-3/TRBV12-4

CDR3aa: CASSRGSSYNEQFF
abundance: many
j_gene: TRBJ2-1
v_gene: TRBV3-1

CDR3aa: CASSSRGRGPGELFF
abundance: many
j_gene: TRBJ2-2
v_gene: TRBV12-3/TRBV12-4

CDR3aa: CASRDRGRKGNTEAFF
abundance: NA
j_gene: TRBJ1-1
v_gene: TRBV12-3/TRBV12-4

CDR3aa: CAIRKDSLDEQFF
abundance: many
j_gene: TRBJ2-1
v_gene: TRBV10-3

CDR3aa: CASMGSGNTIYF
abundance: few
j_gene: TRBJ1-3
v_gene: TRBV6-6

CDR3aa: CASSAGLSTGETQYF
abundance: few
j_gene: TRBJ2-5
v_gene: TRBV28

CDR3aa: CASRPGGRETQYF
abundance: NA
j_gene: TRBJ2-5
v_gene: TRBV7-8

CDR3aa: CASMPGGPENEQFF
abundance: NA
j_gene: TRBJ2-1
v_gene: TRBV6-6

CDR3aa: CASVLLGGRADAFF
abundance: once
j_gene: TRBJ1-1
v_gene: TRBV27

CDR3aa: CASSFGQSSYEQYF
abundance: few
j_gene: TRBJ2-7
v_gene: TRBV5-1

CDR3aa: CASSPWTSGRAGNIQYF
abundance: few
j_gene: TRBJ2-4
v_gene: TRBV4-1

CDR3aa: CASNPLAVFTGELFF
abundance: few
j_gene: TRBJ2-2
v_gene: TRBV27

CDR3aa: CASSAGNQNNEQFF
abundance: many
j_gene: TRBJ2-1
v_gene: TRBV5-1

CDR3aa: CASSPGQGTPISYNEQFF
abundance: few
j_gene: TRBJ2-1
v_gene: TRBV5-1

CDR3aa: CASGRRVDDEQYF
abundance: NA
j_gene: TRBJ2-7
v_gene: TRBV12-5

CDR3aa: CASSLTQGLAGGETQYF
abundance: few
j_gene: TRBJ2-5
v_gene: TRBV4-2

CDR3aa: CASSTLRKSTDTQYF
abundance: few
j_gene: TRBJ2-3
v_gene: TRBV5-5

CDR3aa: CSAEGGGHTEAFF
abundance: NA
j_gene: TRBJ1-1
v_gene: TRBV29-1

CDR3aa: CASSFVGSSGELFF
abundance: few
j_gene: TRBJ2-2
v_gene: TRBV7-3

CDR3aa: CATSDGTTNQPQHF
abundance: few
j_gene: TRBJ1-5
v_gene: TRBV24-1